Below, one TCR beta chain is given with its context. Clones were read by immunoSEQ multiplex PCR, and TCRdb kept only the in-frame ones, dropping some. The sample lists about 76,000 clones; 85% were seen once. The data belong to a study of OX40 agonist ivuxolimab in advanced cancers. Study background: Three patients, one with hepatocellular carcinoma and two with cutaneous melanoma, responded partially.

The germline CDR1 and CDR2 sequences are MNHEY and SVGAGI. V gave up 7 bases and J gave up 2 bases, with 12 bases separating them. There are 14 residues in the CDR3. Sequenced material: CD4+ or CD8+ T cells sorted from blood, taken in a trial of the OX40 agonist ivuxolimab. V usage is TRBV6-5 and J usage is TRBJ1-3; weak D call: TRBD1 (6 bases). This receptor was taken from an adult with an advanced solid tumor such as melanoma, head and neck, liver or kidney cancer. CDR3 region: CASTEWGPGNTIYF. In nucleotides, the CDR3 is TGTGCCAGCACTGAATGGGGGCCTGGAAACACCATATATTTT.